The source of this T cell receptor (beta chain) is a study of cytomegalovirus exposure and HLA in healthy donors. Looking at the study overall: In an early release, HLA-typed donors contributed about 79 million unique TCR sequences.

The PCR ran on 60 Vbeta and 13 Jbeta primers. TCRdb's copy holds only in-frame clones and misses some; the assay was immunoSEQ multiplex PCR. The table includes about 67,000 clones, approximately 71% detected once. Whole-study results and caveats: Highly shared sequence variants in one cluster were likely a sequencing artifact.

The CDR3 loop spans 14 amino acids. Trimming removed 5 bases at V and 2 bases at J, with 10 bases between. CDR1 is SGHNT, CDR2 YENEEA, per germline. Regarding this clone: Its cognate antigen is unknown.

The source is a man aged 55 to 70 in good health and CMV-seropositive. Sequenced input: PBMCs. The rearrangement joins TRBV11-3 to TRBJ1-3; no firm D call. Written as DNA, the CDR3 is TGTGCCAGCAGCCCCCGTGAGACTGGAAACACCATATATTTT. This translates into CASSPRETGNTIYF.